Following are 8 T cell receptor beta chains from one sample sequenced in a study of cytomegalovirus exposure and HLA in healthy donors. Researchers ran the PCR with 60 Vbeta and 13 Jbeta primers. Produced via immunoSEQ multiplex PCR; TCRdb's table is partial and in-frame only. The data show 150,000 to 250,000 clones, 82% seen once. Sequenced: PBMCs. The receptors come from a woman aged 45-65 years in good health and CMV-seropositive.

The V gene is TRBV6-5, the J gene TRBJ1-1; D unresolved. The CDR3 is made up of 15 amino acids. V lost 0 bases, J lost 5 bases, and 13 bases lay in between. Germline-derived CDR1 and CDR2 are MNHEY and SVGAGI. CDR3 DNA: TGTGCCAGCAGTTACTCAGGCCTCGTCGGGACTGAAGCTTTCTTT. It codes for CASSYSGLVGTEAFF.

The rearrangement uses TRBV28 and TRBJ1-1; TRBD1 matches at 8 bases. In germline, CDR1 is MDHEN, CDR2 SYDVKM. J lost 6 bases, V lost 6 bases, and 6 bases had no gene match. This CDR3 has 13 residues. The CDR3, as DNA: TGTGCCAGCAGGCGACAGGGGAATGCTGAAGCTTTCTTT. It yields the protein CASRRQGNAEAFF.

About this clone: At one end the junction does not follow the germline gene, possibly because of a read error. V usage is TRBV7-9 and J usage is TRBJ2-3; TRBD1 agrees at 10 bases. Germline assignment: CDR1 SEHNR and CDR2 FQNEAQ (reference sequence). This CDR3 has 16 amino acids. The CDR3 DNA sequence: TGTTCCAGCAGCTTACCCGGGACAGGGGCCGCAGATACGCAGTATTTT. Amino acid sequence: CSSSLPGTGAADTQYF.

The CDR3 coding sequence is TGTGCCAGCAGCTATGGTAACGGGGGGATCTACAATGAGCAGTTCTTC. This gives the protein CASSYGNGGIYNEQFF. The chain recombines TRBV7-2 with TRBJ2-1; 7 bases fit TRBD2. Germline V gene sequence: CDR1 SGHTA, CDR2 FQGNSA. The CDR3 contains 16 residues. V gave up 4 bases and J gave up 3 bases; unmatched junction bases: 9.

The chain employs TRBV10-3 and TRBJ1-2, with 7 bases that match TRBD1. Germline CDR1 ENHRY, CDR2 SYGVKD. This CDR3 spans 14 amino acids. Trimming cost V 3 bases and J 8 bases; bases outside gene matches: 9. CDR3 bases: TGTGCCATCAGTGACCTCAACAGGGGTGAGGGCTACACCTTC. This gives the protein CAISDLNRGEGYTF.

The rearrangement joins TRBV4-1 to TRBJ2-2, with 11 bases matching TRBD2. The J segment lost 4 bases and the V segment lost 2 bases, leaving 15 bases of the junction unmatched. From germline, CDR1 is MGHRA and CDR2 YSYEKL. The CDR3 has 20 residues. CDR3 loop: CASSQSLAGGPLGSTGELFF. For the CDR3, the DNA is TGCGCCAGCAGCCAAAGCTTAGCGGGAGGGCCCCTCGGGAGCACCGGGGAGCTGTTTTTT.

This chain joins TRBV21-1 and TRBJ2-7; the table calls TRBD2, which could not be checked here. TRBV21-1 is noted as a pseudogene. The CDR3 contains 17 residues. This CDR3 is CASSKERSGEPLFEQYF. For the CDR3, the DNA is TGTGCCAGCAGCAAAGAGAGGTCCGGGGAGCCTCTTTTCGAGCAGTACTTC.

The rearrangement joins TRBV27 to TRBJ1-6; D may be TRBD1 (5 bases). Germline V gene data show CDR1 as MNHEY and CDR2 as SMNVEV (reference sequence). This CDR3 spans 17 amino acids. The V gene lost 4 bases and the J gene lost 7 bases, with 20 bases spanning the gap. The CDR3 loop is CASSSTTGLGENSPLHF. The CDR3 nucleotides read TGTGCCAGCAGTTCGACCACGGGACTGGGGGAAAATTCACCCCTCCACTTT.